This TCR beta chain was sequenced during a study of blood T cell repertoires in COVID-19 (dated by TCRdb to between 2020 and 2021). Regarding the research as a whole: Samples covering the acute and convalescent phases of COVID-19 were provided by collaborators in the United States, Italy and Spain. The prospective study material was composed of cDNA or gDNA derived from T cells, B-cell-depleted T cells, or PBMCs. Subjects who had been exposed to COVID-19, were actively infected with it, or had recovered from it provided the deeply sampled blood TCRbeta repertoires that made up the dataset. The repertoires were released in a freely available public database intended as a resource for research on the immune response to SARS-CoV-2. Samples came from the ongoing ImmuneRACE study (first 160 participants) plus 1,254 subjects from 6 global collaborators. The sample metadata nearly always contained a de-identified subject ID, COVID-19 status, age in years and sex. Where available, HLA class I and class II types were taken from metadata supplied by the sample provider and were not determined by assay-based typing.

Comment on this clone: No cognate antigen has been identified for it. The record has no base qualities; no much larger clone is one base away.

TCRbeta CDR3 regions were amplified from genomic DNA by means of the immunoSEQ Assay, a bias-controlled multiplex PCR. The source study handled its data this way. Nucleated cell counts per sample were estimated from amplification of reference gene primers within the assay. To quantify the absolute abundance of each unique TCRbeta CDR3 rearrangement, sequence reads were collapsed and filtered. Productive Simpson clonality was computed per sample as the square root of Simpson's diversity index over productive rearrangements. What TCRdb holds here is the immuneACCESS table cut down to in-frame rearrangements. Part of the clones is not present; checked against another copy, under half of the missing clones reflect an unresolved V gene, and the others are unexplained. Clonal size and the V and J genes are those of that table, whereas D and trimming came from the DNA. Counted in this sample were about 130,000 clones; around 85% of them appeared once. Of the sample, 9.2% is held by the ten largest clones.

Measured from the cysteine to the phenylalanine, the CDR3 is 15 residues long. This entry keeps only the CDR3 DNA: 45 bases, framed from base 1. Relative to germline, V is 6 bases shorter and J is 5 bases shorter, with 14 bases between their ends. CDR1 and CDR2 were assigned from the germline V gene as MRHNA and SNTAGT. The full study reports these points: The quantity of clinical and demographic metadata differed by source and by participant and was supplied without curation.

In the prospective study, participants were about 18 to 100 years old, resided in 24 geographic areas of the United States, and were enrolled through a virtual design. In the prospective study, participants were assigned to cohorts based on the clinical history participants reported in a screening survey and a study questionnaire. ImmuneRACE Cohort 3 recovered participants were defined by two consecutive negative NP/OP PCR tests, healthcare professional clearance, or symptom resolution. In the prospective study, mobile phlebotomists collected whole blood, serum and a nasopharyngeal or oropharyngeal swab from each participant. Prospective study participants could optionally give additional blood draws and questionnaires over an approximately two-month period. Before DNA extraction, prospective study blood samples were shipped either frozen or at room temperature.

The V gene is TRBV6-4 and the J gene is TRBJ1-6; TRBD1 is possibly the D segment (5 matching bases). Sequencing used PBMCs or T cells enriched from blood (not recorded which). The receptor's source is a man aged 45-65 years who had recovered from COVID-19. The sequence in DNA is TGTGCCAGCAGGTTAAAGGGGCCTGATAATTCACCCCTCCACTTT. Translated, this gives CASRLKGPDNSPLHF.